What follows are 19 T cell receptor beta chains derived from one specimen sequenced in a study of cytomegalovirus exposure and HLA in healthy donors. In the PCR, 60 Vbeta and 13 Jbeta primers were used. Profiled with immunoSEQ multiplex PCR; TCRdb holds only in-frame clones, not every one. The repertoire has roughly 160,000 clones, 75% to 85% of them found once; the top ten carry about 4.3%. Source material: PBMCs. Receptors were obtained from a man between 25 and 39 years old in good health and CMV-seronegative.

The chain is built from TRBV15 and TRBJ1-5; D not resolved. The CDR3 length is 14 residues. Per germline, CDR1 LNHNV and CDR2 YYDKDF (reference sequence). V was shortened by 5 bases and J by 1 base, with 9 bases between the two germline ends. The CDR3 sequence: CATSRRRSNQPQHF. DNA for the CDR3: TGTGCCACCAGCCGTCGGCGGAGCAATCAGCCCCAGCATTTT. Looking up the rest from reference TRBV15 and TRBJ1-5 gives the full variable domain: DAMVIQNPRYQVTQFGKPVTLSCSQTLNHNVMYWYQQKSSQAPKLLFHYYDKDFNNEADTPDNFQSRRPNTSFCFLDIRSPGLGDTAMYLCATSRRRSNQPQHFGDGTRLSIL.

The V gene is TRBV11-2, the J gene TRBJ2-7; the D is unclear. Germline V gene lookup returns CDR1 SGHAT and CDR2 FQNNGV. V gave up 3 bases and J gave up 6 bases, with 9 bases separating them. The CDR3 is made up of 12 amino acids. Here the CDR3 reads CASSFGRREQYF. The CDR3 nucleotides read TGTGCCAGCAGCTTCGGCAGGCGCGAGCAGTACTTC.

The chain carries TRBV5-6 and TRBJ2-7, with TRBD1 as a possible D gene (6 bases). CDR1 SGHDT and CDR2 YYEEEE come from the germline V gene. This CDR3 has 12 amino acids. Trimming cost V 0 bases and J 7 bases, with 8 bases left between them. CDR3: CASSLGGTEQYF. In DNA, the CDR3 is TGTGCCAGCAGCTTGGGGGGGACAGAGCAGTACTTC. The whole variable domain, filled in from reference TRBV5-6 and TRBJ2-7, reads DAGVTQSPTHLIKTRGQQVTLRCSPKSGHDTVSWYQQALGQGPQFIFQYYEEEERQRGNFPDRFSGHQFPNYSSELNVNALLLGDSALYLCASSLGGTEQYFGPGTRLTVT.

The chain is built from TRBV27 and TRBJ2-5; 8 nucleotides line up with TRBD2. The CDR3 runs to 14 residues. Trimming cost V 6 bases and J 3 bases; bases outside gene matches: 6. The germline V gene has CDR1 MNHEY and CDR2 SMNVEV (reference sequence). The CDR3 bases are TGTGCCAGCAGCTTGACTAGCGTCAAAGAGACCCAGTACTTC. It specifies CASSLTSVKETQYF.

CDR3 nucleotide sequence: TGTGCCAGCAGTTGGGGGAGCGGGGGGTTAGGTGATACGCAGTATTTT. It is translated as CASSWGSGGLGDTQYF. The chain carries TRBV28 and TRBJ2-3; 9 nucleotides align to TRBD2. The CDR3 is made up of 16 amino acids. The germline CDR1 and CDR2 sequences are MDHEN and SYDVKM. V was clipped by 4 bases and J by 6 bases; unmatched bases: 11.

The chain recombines TRBV6-5 with TRBJ2-7; TRBD1 is a possible D gene (7 bases). CDR3 length: 14 residues. Germline CDR1 is MNHEY and CDR2 is SVGAGI. Trimming cost V 8 bases and J 2 bases, with 16 bases left between them. The CDR3 reads CASQGGVQTYEQYF. CDR3 DNA: TGTGCCAGCCAGGGGGGAGTGCAGACCTACGAGCAGTACTTC.

The V call is TRBV7-3, the J call TRBJ2-7, with D possibly matching TRBD1 (5 bases). Between the trimmed V and J ends, which lost 3 bases and 4 bases, there was a span of 16 bases. The CDR3 contains 15 residues. The V gene's germline CDR1 is SGHTA and CDR2 FQGTGA. The CDR3 protein is CASSLIRDPEYEQYF. CDR3 bases: TGTGCCAGCAGCTTGATCAGGGATCCCGAATACGAGCAGTACTTC.

The chain combines TRBV11-2 with TRBJ2-7, with D unclear. The germline V gene encodes CDR1 SGHAT and CDR2 FQNNGV. This CDR3 has 16 residues. The V end was cut by 2 bases, the J end by 5 bases, with 19 bases between. The CDR3 DNA is TGTGCCAGCAGCTTACTTTGGGCCTCCTGGGTCCACGAGCAGTACTTC. This encodes CASSLLWASWVHEQYF. The entire variable domain, with the rest obtained from reference TRBV11-2 and TRBJ2-7, is as follows: EAGVAQSPRYKIIEKRQSVAFWCNPISGHATLYWYQQILGQGPKLLIQFQNNGVVDDSQLPKDRFSAERLKGVDSTLKIQPAKLEDSAVYLCASSLLWASWVHEQYFGPGTRLTVT.

The chain carries TRBV7-9 and TRBJ1-2; 7 bases are a match to TRBD1. The J segment lost 5 bases and the V segment lost 1 base, leaving 7 bases of the junction unmatched. The germline V gene has CDR1 SEHNR and CDR2 FQNEAQ (reference sequence). The CDR3 contains 15 residues. In nucleotides, the CDR3 is TGTGCCAGCAGCTTAGAACAGACAGGGACTTATGGCTACACCTTC. Translating gives CASSLEQTGTYGYTF.

This chain links TRBV10-3 with TRBJ1-5; 10 bases fit TRBD1. The CDR3 extends over 15 amino acids. Germline assignment: CDR1 ENHRY and CDR2 SYGVKD. Trimming took 3 bases from V and 5 from J; bases not matched to a gene: 4. CDR3 protein: CAISDRTGGDQPQHF. The CDR3 DNA is TGTGCCATCAGTGATAGGACAGGGGGGGATCAGCCCCAGCATTTT.

The CDR3 coding sequence is TGTGCCAGCAGTTTCGGCCACAGAGACAATCAGCCCCAGCATTTT. Protein: CASSFGHRDNQPQHF. This rearrangement joins TRBV28 to TRBJ1-5; D unresolved. Germline lookup yields CDR1 MDHEN and CDR2 SYDVKM. This CDR3 contains 15 residues. Trimming cost V 3 bases and J 3 bases, with 12 bases left between them. The entire variable domain, with the rest obtained from reference TRBV28 and TRBJ1-5, is as follows: DVKVTQSSRYLVKRTGEKVFLECVQDMDHENMFWYRQDPGLGLRLIYFSYDVKMKEKGDIPEGYSVSREKKERFSLILESASTNQTSMYLCASSFGHRDNQPQHFGDGTRLSIL.

The CDR3: CASSPPSGTEAFF. Written as DNA, the CDR3 is TGTGCCAGCAGTCCACCGTCCGGGACTGAAGCTTTCTTT. The chain uses TRBV28 and TRBJ1-1, with no clear D. The V gene's germline CDR1 is MDHEN and CDR2 SYDVKM. The CDR3 loop spans 13 amino acids. V dropped 5 bases and J dropped 5 bases, with 12 bases sitting between them.

This clone was counted only a few times. DNA for the CDR3: TGTGCCAGTAGTATTTCTCGGGTTTGGACAGATACGCAGTATTTT. This gives the protein CASSISRVWTDTQYF. V is TRBV19 and J is TRBJ2-3; no reliable D call. Germline V gene lookup returns CDR1 LNHDA and CDR2 SQIVND (reference sequence). V lost 3 bases and J 3 bases, leaving 13 bases between the germline ends. The CDR3 is made up of 15 amino acids.

The rearrangement joins TRBV4-1 to TRBJ2-3; 12 positions match TRBD1. CDR1 MGHRA and CDR2 YSYEKL come from the germline V gene. After removal of 3 bases from V and 6 bases from J, the junction contained 10 bases not matched to a gene. The CDR3 loop spans 17 amino acids. CDR3 DNA: TGCGCCAGCAGCCAGGAAGGGGACAGGGGGCTAGAGGATACGCAGTATTTT. It yields the protein CASSQEGDRGLEDTQYF.

The chain is built from TRBV7-3 and TRBJ1-3; no definite D call. The CDR3 is 14 residues long. With 4 bases removed from V and 0 bases from J, the gap between germline ends came to 7 bases. Germline CDR1 SGHTA, CDR2 FQGTGA. The CDR3 DNA reads TGTGCCAGCAGCTCAGGAGGCTCTGGAAACACCATATATTTT. Protein sequence: CASSSGGSGNTIYF.

The rearrangement joins TRBV5-1 to TRBJ2-5; D not resolved. Germline-derived CDR1 and CDR2 are SGHRS and YFSETQ. Trimming cost V 2 bases and J 4 bases, with 12 bases left between them. The CDR3 totals 14 residues. Here the CDR3 reads CASSFVEPRETQYF. DNA for the CDR3: TGCGCCAGCAGCTTTGTTGAGCCGAGAGAGACCCAGTACTTC.

The chain's CDR3 is CASSAGVRDYGYTF. CDR3 nucleotide sequence: TGTGCCAGCAGCGCAGGGGTGCGGGACTATGGCTACACCTTC. J is TRBJ1-2 and V is TRBV7-6, with a weak D call TRBD1 (6 bases). CDR3 length equals 14 residues. V lost 5 bases and J lost 3, with 13 bases in between. Per the germline V gene, CDR1 is SGHVS and CDR2 is FNYEAQ.

CDR3 region: CAWSPQYGYTF. CDR3 in DNA: TGTGCCTGGAGTCCCCAGTATGGCTACACCTTC. J is TRBJ1-2 and V is TRBV30; D is ambiguous. The CDR3 is 11 amino acids. In germline, CDR1 is GTSNPN, CDR2 SVGIG (reference sequence). The V end lost 2 bases, the J end lost 5 bases, and 6 bases lay between the germline ends. The variable domain in full, with the rest retrieved from reference TRBV30 and TRBJ1-2, is SQTIHQWPATLVQPVGSPLSLECTVEGTSNPNLYWYRQAAGRGLQLLFYSVGIGQISSEVPQNLSASRPQDRQFILSSKKLLLSDSGFYLCAWSPQYGYTFGSGTRLTVV.

The rearrangement links TRBV6-5 to TRBJ2-7; 8 nucleotides agree with TRBD1. Trimming at V came to 4 bases and at J to 2 bases, leaving 4 bases not matched to a gene. The CDR3 sequence is 14 residues long. Germline loops: CDR1 MNHEY, CDR2 SVGAGI. The CDR3 protein is CASSLGQVAYEQYF. DNA for the CDR3: TGTGCCAGCAGTTTGGGACAGGTAGCCTACGAGCAGTACTTC.